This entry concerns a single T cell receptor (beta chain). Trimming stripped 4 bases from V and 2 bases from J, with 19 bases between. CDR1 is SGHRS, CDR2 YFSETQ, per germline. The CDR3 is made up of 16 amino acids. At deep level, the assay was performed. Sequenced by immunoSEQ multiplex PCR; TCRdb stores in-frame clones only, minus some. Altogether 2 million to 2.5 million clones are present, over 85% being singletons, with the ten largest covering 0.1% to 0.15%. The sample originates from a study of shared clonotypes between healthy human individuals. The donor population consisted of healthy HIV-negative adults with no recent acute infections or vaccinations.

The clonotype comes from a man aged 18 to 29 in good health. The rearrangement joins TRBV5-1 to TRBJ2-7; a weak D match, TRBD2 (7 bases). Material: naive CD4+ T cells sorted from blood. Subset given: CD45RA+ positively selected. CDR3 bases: TGCGCCAGCAGCAAAGAGGGGGGGCTATCAACCTACGAGCAGTACTTC. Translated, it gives CASSKEGGLSTYEQYF.